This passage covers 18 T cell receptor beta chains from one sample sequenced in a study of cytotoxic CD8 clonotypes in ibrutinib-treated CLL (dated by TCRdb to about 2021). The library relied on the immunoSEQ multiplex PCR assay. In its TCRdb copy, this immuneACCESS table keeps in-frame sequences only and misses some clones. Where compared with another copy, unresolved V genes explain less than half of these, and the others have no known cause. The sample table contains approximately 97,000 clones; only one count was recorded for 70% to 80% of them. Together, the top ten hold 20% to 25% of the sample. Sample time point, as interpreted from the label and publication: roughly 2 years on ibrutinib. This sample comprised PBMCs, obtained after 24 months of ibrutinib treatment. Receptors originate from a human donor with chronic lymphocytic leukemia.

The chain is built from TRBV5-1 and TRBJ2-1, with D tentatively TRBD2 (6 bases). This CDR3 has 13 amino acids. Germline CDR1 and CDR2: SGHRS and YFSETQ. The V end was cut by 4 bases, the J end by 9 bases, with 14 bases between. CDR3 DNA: TGCGCCAGCAGCCCGGGACTTGGGGGTGAGCAGTTCTTC. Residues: CASSPGLGGEQFF.

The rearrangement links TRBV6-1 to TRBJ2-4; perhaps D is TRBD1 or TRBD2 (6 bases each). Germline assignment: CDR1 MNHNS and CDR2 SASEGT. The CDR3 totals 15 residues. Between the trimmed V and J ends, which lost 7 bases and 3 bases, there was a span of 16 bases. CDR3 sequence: CASIDGGGGKNIQYF. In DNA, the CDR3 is TGTGCCAGCATCGACGGAGGGGGAGGCAAAAACATTCAGTACTTC.

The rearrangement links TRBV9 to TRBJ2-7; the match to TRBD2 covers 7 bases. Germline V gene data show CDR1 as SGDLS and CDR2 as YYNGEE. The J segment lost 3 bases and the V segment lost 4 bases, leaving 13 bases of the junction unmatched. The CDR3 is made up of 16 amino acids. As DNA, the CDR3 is TGTGCCAGCAGCACGCCCCTCGGGGGGTACAACTACGAGCAGTACTTC. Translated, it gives CASSTPLGGYNYEQYF.

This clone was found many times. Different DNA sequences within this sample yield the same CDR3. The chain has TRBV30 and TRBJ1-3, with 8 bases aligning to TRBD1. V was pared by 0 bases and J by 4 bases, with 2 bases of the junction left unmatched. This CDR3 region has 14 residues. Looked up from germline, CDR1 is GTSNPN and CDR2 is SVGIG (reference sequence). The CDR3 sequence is CAWSVQGGGNTIYF. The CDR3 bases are TGTGCCTGGAGTGTACAGGGGGGAGGAAACACCATATATTTT.

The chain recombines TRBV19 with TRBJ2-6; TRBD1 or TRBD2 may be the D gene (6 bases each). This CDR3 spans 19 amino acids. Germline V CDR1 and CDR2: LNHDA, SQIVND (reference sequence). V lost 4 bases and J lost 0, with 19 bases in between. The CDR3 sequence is CASSKGGPAAFSGANVLTF. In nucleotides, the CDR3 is TGTGCCAGTAGTAAGGGGGGCCCCGCGGCGTTCTCTGGGGCCAACGTCCTGACTTTC. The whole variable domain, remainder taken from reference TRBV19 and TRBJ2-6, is DGGITQSPKYLFRKEGQNVTLSCEQNLNHDAMYWYRQDPGQGLRLIYYSQIVNDFQKGDIAEGYSVSREKKESFPLTVTSAQKNPTAFYLCASSKGGPAAFSGANVLTFGAGSRLTVL.

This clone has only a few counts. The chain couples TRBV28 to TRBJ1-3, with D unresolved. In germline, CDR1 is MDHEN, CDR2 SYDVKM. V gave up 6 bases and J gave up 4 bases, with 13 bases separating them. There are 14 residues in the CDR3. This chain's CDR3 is CASSSGGYGNTIYF. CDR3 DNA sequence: TGTGCCAGCAGCTCCGGAGGGTACGGAAACACCATATATTTT.

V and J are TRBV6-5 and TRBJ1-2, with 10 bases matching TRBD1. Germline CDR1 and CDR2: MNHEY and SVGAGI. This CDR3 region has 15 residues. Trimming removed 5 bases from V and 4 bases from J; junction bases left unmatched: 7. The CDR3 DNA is TGTGCCAGCAGTGTCGGACAGGGGGGAGGCTATGGCTACACCTTC. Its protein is CASSVGQGGGYGYTF.

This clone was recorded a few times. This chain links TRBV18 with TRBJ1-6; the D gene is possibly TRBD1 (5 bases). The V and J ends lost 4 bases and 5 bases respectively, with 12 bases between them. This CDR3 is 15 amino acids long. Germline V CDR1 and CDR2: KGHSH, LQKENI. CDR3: CASSQTGGNNSPLHF. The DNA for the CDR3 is TGTGCCAGCTCACAAACCGGGGGGAATAATTCACCCCTCCACTTT.

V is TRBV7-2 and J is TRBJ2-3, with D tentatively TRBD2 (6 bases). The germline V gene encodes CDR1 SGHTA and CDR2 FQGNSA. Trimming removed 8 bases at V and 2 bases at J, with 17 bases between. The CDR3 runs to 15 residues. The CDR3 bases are TGTGCCAGCCGCCTTCGGGACTTCTTCACAGATACGCAGTATTTT. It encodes CASRLRDFFTDTQYF.

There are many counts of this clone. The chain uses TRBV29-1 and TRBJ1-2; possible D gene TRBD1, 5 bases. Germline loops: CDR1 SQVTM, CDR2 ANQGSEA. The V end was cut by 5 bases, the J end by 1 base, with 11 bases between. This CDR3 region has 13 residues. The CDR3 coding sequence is TGCAGCGTTTTTTCTCAGGGTAACTATGGCTACACCTTC. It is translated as CSVFSQGNYGYTF.

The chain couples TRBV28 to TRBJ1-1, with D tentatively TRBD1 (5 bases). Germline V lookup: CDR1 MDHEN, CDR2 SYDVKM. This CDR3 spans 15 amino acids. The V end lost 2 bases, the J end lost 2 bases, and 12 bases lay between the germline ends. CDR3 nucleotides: TGTGCCAGCAGTTTACAGGGAGCAAAAAACACTGAAGCTTTCTTT. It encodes CASSLQGAKNTEAFF.

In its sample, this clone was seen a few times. The DNA for the CDR3 is TGTGCCAGCAGTATGACCCCCGATCAGCCCCAGCATTTT. Its translation is CASSMTPDQPQHF. V gene TRBV28 combines with J gene TRBJ1-5; D remains ambiguous. The CDR3 has 13 amino acids. V was shortened by 5 bases and J by 5 bases, with 10 bases between the two germline ends. The germline V gene encodes CDR1 MDHEN and CDR2 SYDVKM.

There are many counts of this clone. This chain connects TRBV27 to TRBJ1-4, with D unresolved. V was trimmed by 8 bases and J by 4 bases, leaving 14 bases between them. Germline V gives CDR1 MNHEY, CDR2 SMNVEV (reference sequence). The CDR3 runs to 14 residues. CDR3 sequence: CASAFGEGNEKLFF. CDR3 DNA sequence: TGTGCCAGCGCCTTCGGGGAGGGTAATGAAAAACTGTTTTTT.

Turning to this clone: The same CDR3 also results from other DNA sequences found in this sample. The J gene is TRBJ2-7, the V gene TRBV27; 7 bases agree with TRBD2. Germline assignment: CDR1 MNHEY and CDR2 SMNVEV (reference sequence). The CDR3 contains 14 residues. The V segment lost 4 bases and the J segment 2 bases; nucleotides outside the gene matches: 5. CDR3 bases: TGTGCCAGCAGTTCCACCAGCGGGACCTACGAGCAGTACTTC. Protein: CASSSTSGTYEQYF.

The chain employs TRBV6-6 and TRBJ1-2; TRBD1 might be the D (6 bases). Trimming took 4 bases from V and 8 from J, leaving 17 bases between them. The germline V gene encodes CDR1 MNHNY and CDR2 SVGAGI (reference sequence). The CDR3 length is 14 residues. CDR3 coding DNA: TGTGCCAGCAGTTCCCACAGGGAGGTAGGCGGCTACACCTTC. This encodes CASSSHREVGGYTF.

CDR3 DNA sequence: TGTGCCAGCAGCTTTCATCGGGACAGGGGATACGAGCAGTACTTC. This gives the protein CASSFHRDRGYEQYF. V and J are TRBV7-9 and TRBJ2-7, with 10 bases aligning to TRBD1. This CDR3 comprises 15 residues. J was trimmed by 4 bases and V by 3 bases; bases with no gene match: 6. Germline loops: CDR1 SEHNR, CDR2 FQNEAQ (reference sequence).

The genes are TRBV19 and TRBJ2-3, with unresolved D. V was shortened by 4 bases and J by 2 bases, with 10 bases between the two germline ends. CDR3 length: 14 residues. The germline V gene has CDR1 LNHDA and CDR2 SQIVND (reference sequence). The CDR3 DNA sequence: TGTGCCAGTAGTAGGGAATTCGACACAGATACGCAGTATTTT. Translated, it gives CASSREFDTDTQYF.

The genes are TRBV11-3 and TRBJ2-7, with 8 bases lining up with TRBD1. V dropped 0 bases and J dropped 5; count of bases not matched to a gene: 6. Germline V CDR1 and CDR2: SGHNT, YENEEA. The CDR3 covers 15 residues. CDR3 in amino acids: CASSLDPSTGDEQYF. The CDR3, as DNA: TGTGCCAGCAGCTTAGATCCCTCGACAGGGGACGAGCAGTACTTC.